The clone carrying this TCR beta chain was observed at least ten times. Its specificity is not known. TCRdb re-derived calls from the multiplex PCR reads in MiXCR, one entry per CDR3 protein. The table has about 230,000 distinct CDR3 sequences, 32% seen once; the top ten hold about 1.4%. The data originate from a study of breast tumors, draining lymph nodes, adjacent tissues. Findings and limits, study-wide: Compared with lymph nodes, tumors were less diverse; compared with nontumor tissue, more.

Axillary draining lymph nodes of breast cancer patients supplied the node samples. The CDR3 is 13 residues long. The V gene end was trimmed by 4 bases and the J gene end by 10 bases; junction bases not matched to a gene: 7. Per germline, CDR1 GTSNPN and CDR2 SVGIG (reference sequence). The gene calls are TRBV30 and TRBJ1-6, with 7 bases lining up with TRBD1. The clonotype comes from a female donor with breast cancer. Some clones in this sample may be carry-over from other donors' samples. The source material was axillary lymph node tissue. The CDR3 coding sequence is TGTGCCTGGAAAATCTCAGGGGGATCACCCCTCCACTTT. It is translated as CAWKISGGSPLHF.